Listed below are T cell receptor beta chains from one sample, sequenced in a study of regulatory T cells in long-lasting Graves disease. MiXCR, run by TCRdb on the multiplex PCR reads, gives a single entry per CDR3 protein. The repertoire has 350,000 to 550,000 distinct CDR3 sequences, around 15% of them found once; the top ten carry roughly 15%. Separately, the same data were catalogued under a study of T cells in Graves' hyperthyroidism and ophthalmopathy.

The sequencing here drew on peripheral blood mononuclear cells (PBMCs), taken at new diagnosis, from a patient treated with antithyroid drugs. The receptors were sampled from a woman between 45 and 65 years old with Graves disease. Both conserved end residues are part of each CDR3. The D gene is left open where the match is weak. The size entry is marked missing in some rows and otherwise reads once, few, many or a size class.

clone_size,d_call,v_call,j_call,cdr3_aa,cdr3_nt
-,-,TRBV6-1,TRBJ2-1,CATSGLYEQFF,TGTGCCACCAGTGGACTCTATGAGCAGTTCTTC
many,-,TRBV30,TRBJ1-2,CAWSEGGAFGYTF,TGTGCCTGGAGTGAGGGGGGGGCATTTGGCTACACCTTC
few,TRBD2,TRBV30,TRBJ2-7,CAWNRTSGRPPDLHEQYF,TGTGCCTGGAATCGGACTAGCGGGAGACCCCCAGACCTCCACGAGCAGTACTTC
many,-,TRBV30,TRBJ1-4,CAWGPDSGITLFF,TGTGCCTGGGGCCCGGACTCAGGGATAACACTGTTTTTT
-,TRBD2,TRBV20-1,TRBJ2-7,CSATSGRYEQYF,TGCAGTGCCACTAGCGGGAGGTACGAGCAGTACTTC
many,TRBD2,TRBV12-3/TRBV12-4,TRBJ2-1,CASRLAGGLSYNEQFF,TGTGCCAGCAGACTAGCGGGAGGTCTTTCCTACAATGAGCAGTTCTTC
-,TRBD2,TRBV27,TRBJ2-7,CASSLAGGSEQYF,TGTGCCAGCAGTCTAGCGGGAGGCAGTGAGCAGTACTTC
many,-,TRBV11-2,TRBJ2-7,CASSLLEGGSYEQYF,TGTGCCAGCAGCTTATTGGAGGGAGGTTCCTACGAGCAGTACTTC
many,TRBD2,TRBV7-9,TRBJ2-1,CASRGGSSYNEQFF,TGTGCCAGCAGGGGGGGGAGCTCCTACAATGAGCAGTTCTTC
many,-,TRBV12-3/TRBV12-4,TRBJ2-7,CASSRDTAYEQYF,TGTGCCAGCAGTCGGGACACCGCCTACGAGCAGTACTTC
few,TRBD1,TRBV20-1,TRBJ1-2,CSARGQGVNYGYTF,TGCAGTGCTAGAGGACAGGGGGTAAACTATGGCTACACCTTC
few,-,TRBV20-1,TRBJ2-7,CSASRSLYEQYF,TGCAGTGCTAGTCGTTCCCTCTACGAGCAGTACTTC
few,-,TRBV6-1,TRBJ2-2,CASSEAPVPGELFF,TGTGCCAGCAGTGAAGCGCCCGTCCCCGGGGAGCTGTTTTTT
-,-,TRBV28,TRBJ1-5,CASSYQISNQPQHF,TGTGCCAGCAGCTACCAGATAAGCAATCAGCCCCAGCATTTT
many,TRBD1,TRBV12-3/TRBV12-4,TRBJ2-2,CASSPRQGGTGELFF,TGTGCCAGCAGCCCCAGACAGGGGGGCACCGGGGAGCTGTTTTTT
-,-,TRBV27,TRBJ2-1,CASSYISPWYNEQFF,TGTGCCAGCAGCTACATCTCGCCATGGTACAATGAGCAGTTCTTC
-,-,TRBV3-1,TRBJ1-2,CASSQPGPYGYTF,TGTGCCAGCAGCCAACCAGGGCCCTATGGCTACACCTTC
-,-,TRBV5-1,TRBJ1-5,CASSLATGSNQPQHF,TGCGCCAGCAGCTTGGCGACGGGTAGCAATCAGCCCCAGCATTTT